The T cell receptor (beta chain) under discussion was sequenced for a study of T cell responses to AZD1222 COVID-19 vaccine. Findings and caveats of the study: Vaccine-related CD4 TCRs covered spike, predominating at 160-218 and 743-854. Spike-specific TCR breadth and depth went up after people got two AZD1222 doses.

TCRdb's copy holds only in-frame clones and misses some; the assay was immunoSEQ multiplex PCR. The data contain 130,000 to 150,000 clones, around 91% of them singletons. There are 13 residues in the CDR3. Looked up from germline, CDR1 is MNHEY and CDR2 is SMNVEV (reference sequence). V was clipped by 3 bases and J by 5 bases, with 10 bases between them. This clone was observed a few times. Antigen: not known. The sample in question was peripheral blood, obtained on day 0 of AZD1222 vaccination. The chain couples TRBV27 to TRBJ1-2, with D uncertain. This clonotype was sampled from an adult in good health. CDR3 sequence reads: CASSLSGLYGYTF. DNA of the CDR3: TGTGCCAGCAGTTTGTCGGGCCTTTATGGCTACACCTTC.